The rows below give T cell receptor beta chains drawn from one sample of a study of T cells in Graves' hyperthyroidism and ophthalmopathy. TCRdb reprocessed the multiplex PCR reads with MiXCR, giving one entry per CDR3 protein. Of about 520,000 distinct CDR3 sequences listed, roughly 24% are singletons. Sequenced: blood. Receptors were obtained from a woman between 25 and 40 years old with Graves' ophthalmopathy. CDR3s include the opening cysteine and the closing phenylalanine or tryptophan. The D gene is left open where the match is weak. Clone size appears in some rows only: once, few, many, or a class for an expanded clone.

>TRBV6-5|TRBJ1-1|NA|NA
CASSYWAGQGLNTEAFF
TGTGCCAGCAGTTACTGGGCAGGCCAGGGGCTGAACACTGAAGCTTTCTTT
>TRBV27|TRBJ1-5|many|NA
CASSFRTGRPPTGGSQPQHF
TGTGCCAGCAGTTTTCGGACCGGTAGGCCCCCGACGGGTGGGAGTCAGCCCCAGCATTTT
>TRBV7-2|TRBJ2-4|many|TRBD1
CASSRGQGRIQYF
TGTGCCAGCAGCCGCGGACAGGGAAGGATTCAGTACTTC
>TRBV24-1|TRBJ1-2|many|TRBD1
CATSKDRVAGYTF
TGTGCCACCAGTAAGGACAGGGTGGCGGGCTACACCTTC
>TRBV7-2|TRBJ2-2|many|NA
CASSLRADLNTGELFF
TGTGCCAGCAGCCTAAGGGCGGACTTGAACACCGGGGAGCTGTTTTTT
>TRBV2|TRBJ1-2|NA|NA
CSSREEDGSGYTF
TGTTCCAGCAGAGAGGAGGACGGGTCTGGCTACACCTTC
>TRBV30|TRBJ1-1|NA|NA
CASGPGTEAFF
TGTGCCTCGGGCCCTGGGACTGAAGCTTTCTTT
>TRBV7-3|TRBJ2-5|NA|NA
CASSPGLGGGETQYF
TGTGCCAGCAGCCCTGGACTAGGGGGTGGGGAGACCCAGTACTTC
>TRBV20-1|TRBJ2-7|NA|TRBD2
CSASGRKVGEQYF
TGCAGTGCAAGCGGGAGGAAGGTGGGGGAGCAGTACTTC
>TRBV7-3|TRBJ2-5|many|TRBD2
CASSAKRGVQETQYF
TGTGCCAGCAGCGCCAAGCGGGGGGTCCAAGAGACCCAGTACTTC
>TRBV12-3/TRBV12-4|TRBJ1-1|few|NA
CASSHKVGEAFF
TGTGCCAGCAGTCACAAGGTGGGTGAAGCTTTCTTT
>TRBV12-3/TRBV12-4|TRBJ1-2|NA|TRBD1
CASTRTGYGYTF
TGTGCCAGCACCCGGACAGGGTATGGCTACACCTTC
>TRBV20-1|TRBJ2-5|NA|TRBD2
CSAPTSGLETQYF
TGCAGTGCTCCTACTAGCGGGCTAGAGACCCAGTACTTC
>TRBV5-1|TRBJ1-5|many|NA
CAPEGRSNQPQHF
TGCGCCCCAGAGGGCAGGAGCAATCAGCCCCAGCATTTT
>TRBV7-3|TRBJ2-2|NA|TRBD2
CASSLMGGRSTGELFF
TGTGCCAGCAGCTTAATGGGCGGGAGGTCCACCGGGGAGCTGTTTTTT
>TRBV5-5|TRBJ1-1|NA|NA
CASSLGGFKIGTEAFF
TGTGCCAGCAGCTTGGGGGGGTTCAAGATTGGGACTGAAGCTTTCTTT
>TRBV18|TRBJ2-5|few|NA
CASSPARQETQYF
TGTGCCAGCTCACCGGCCAGGCAAGAGACCCAGTACTTC
>TRBV5-6|TRBJ1-2|few|NA
CASSLDGSRERGYTF
TGTGCCAGCAGCTTGGACGGCTCCCGCGAGCGGGGCTACACCTTC
>TRBV12-3/TRBV12-4|TRBJ1-6|many|NA
CATNRDNSPLHF
TGTGCCACCAATAGGGATAATTCACCCCTCCACTTT
>TRBV6-2/TRBV6-3|TRBJ2-7|many|NA
CAIPRGTTYSYEQYF
TGTGCCATCCCAAGGGGGACTACCTATTCTTACGAGCAGTACTTC
>TRBV20-1|TRBJ2-5|few|NA
CSARGQSTQYF
TGCAGTGCTAGAGGCCAGTCCACCCAGTACTTC
>TRBV5-6|TRBJ1-1|many|TRBD1
CASSFRGTGRLMNTEAFF
TGTGCCAGCAGCTTCCGTGGGACAGGGAGGTTGATGAACACTGAAGCTTTCTTT
>TRBV7-9|TRBJ2-7|many|NA
CASSLLEDSYEQYF
TGTGCCAGCAGCTTATTAGAGGATTCCTACGAGCAGTACTTC
>TRBV6-1|TRBJ2-7|NA|TRBD2
CASRGGTRGNYEQYF
TGTGCCAGCCGGGGGGGGACCCGGGGGAACTACGAGCAGTACTTC
>TRBV6-5|TRBJ1-5|NA|NA
CASSYRQENQLQHF
TGTGCCAGCAGTTATAGACAGGAAAATCAGCTCCAGCATTTT
>TRBV20-1|TRBJ1-2|once|NA
CSASSRESYGYTF
TGCAGTGCTAGCAGCAGGGAGTCCTATGGCTACACCTTC
>TRBV6-1|TRBJ2-1|few|NA
CASSGGTDLSSYNEQFF
TGTGCCAGCAGTGGTGGGACCGACCTAAGCTCCTACAATGAGCAGTTCTTC
>TRBV20-1|TRBJ1-1|few|NA
CSARASARVLGAFF
TGCAGTGCTAGAGCAAGCGCCCGGGTCCTAGGAGCTTTCTTT
>TRBV27|TRBJ2-7|many|TRBD1
CASSPNRDRRYEQYF
TGTGCCAGCAGTCCAAACCGGGACAGGAGATACGAGCAGTACTTC
>TRBV15|TRBJ2-5|many|NA
CATNRDYQETQYF
TGTGCCACCAACAGGGATTACCAAGAGACCCAGTACTTC
>TRBV11-1|TRBJ2-7|many|TRBD2
CASSVRTSGRDEQYF
TGTGCCAGCAGCGTCCGGACTAGCGGGAGGGACGAGCAGTACTTC
>TRBV20-1|TRBJ2-2|NA|NA
CSSRDLYTGELFF
TGCAGTTCCAGAGATCTTTATACCGGGGAGCTGTTTTTT
>TRBV28|TRBJ2-7|few|NA
CASSHPDSGGFQQYF
TGTGCCAGCAGCCACCCCGACAGTGGGGGGTTTCAGCAGTACTTC
>TRBV11-1|TRBJ2-5|NA|TRBD1
CASSLAYLPRQGAETQYF
TGTGCCAGCAGCTTAGCCTACCTACCCCGACAGGGGGCGGAGACCCAGTACTTC
>TRBV12-3/TRBV12-4|TRBJ1-6|many|NA
CASSQGTTSPLHF
TGTGCCAGCAGCCAAGGGACGACTTCACCCCTCCACTTT
>TRBV6-2/TRBV6-3|TRBJ1-6|NA|NA
CASSSTLFRRNSPLHF
TGTGCCAGCAGTTCCACCCTTTTTAGGAGGAATTCACCCCTCCACTTT
>TRBV28|TRBJ2-7|many|NA
CASSKRDSYEQYF
TGTGCCAGCAGCAAGCGGGACAGCTACGAGCAGTACTTC
>TRBV13|TRBJ2-2|NA|TRBD1
CASSTDRRNTGELFF
TGTGCCAGCAGCACGGACAGGAGGAACACCGGGGAGCTGTTTTTT
>TRBV2|TRBJ2-7|few|TRBD1
CASRRGQVYHEQYF
TGTGCCAGCAGGCGGGGACAGGTTTATCATGAGCAGTACTTC
>TRBV7-8|TRBJ1-1|many|NA
CASSLEGWVVAFF
TGTGCCAGCAGCTTAGAGGGGTGGGTCGTAGCTTTCTTT
>TRBV12-3/TRBV12-4|TRBJ2-7|few|TRBD2
CASSWGGGALQQYF
TGTGCCAGCAGTTGGGGCGGGGGGGCGTTGCAGCAGTACTTC
>TRBV29-1|TRBJ2-7|many|NA
CSVEETTGYEQYF
TGCAGCGTTGAAGAAACAACGGGCTACGAGCAGTACTTC
>TRBV6-1|TRBJ1-2|many|NA
CASMGRLLNYGYTF
TGTGCCAGCATGGGGCGATTACTTAACTATGGCTACACCTTC
>TRBV2|TRBJ2-5|many|TRBD2
CASSELASGSGETQYF
TGTGCCAGCAGTGAACTGGCTAGCGGGTCCGGAGAGACCCAGTACTTC
>TRBV28|TRBJ2-7|NA|NA
CASSFDRTNEQYF
TGTGCCAGCAGTTTTGACAGAACGAACGAGCAGTACTTC
>TRBV5-1|TRBJ1-6|many|NA
CASSLISANSPLHF
TGCGCCAGCAGCTTGATCAGCGCGAATTCACCCCTCCACTTT
>TRBV20-1|TRBJ1-1|many|NA
CSARWPGRNTEAFF
TGCAGTGCTAGGTGGCCAGGGAGGAACACTGAAGCTTTCTTT
>TRBV12-3/TRBV12-4|TRBJ2-5|NA|NA
CASSFRGIPESQYF
TGTGCCAGCAGTTTTAGGGGGATACCAGAGAGCCAGTACTTC
>TRBV24-1|TRBJ1-2|many|TRBD1
CATSPTGETNYGYTF
TGTGCCACCAGTCCCACAGGGGAGACAAACTATGGCTACACCTTC
>TRBV12-3/TRBV12-4|TRBJ1-1|NA|NA
CASSFKAFF
TGTGCCAGCAGTTTTAAAGCTTTCTTT
>TRBV12-3/TRBV12-4|TRBJ2-5|NA|NA
CASSLLQGETQYF
TGTGCCAGCAGTTTGTTACAGGGAGAGACCCAGTACTTC
>TRBV18|TRBJ2-7|few|TRBD1
CASSPTGTGFGEQYF
TGTGCCAGCTCACCTACCGGGACAGGGTTTGGCGAGCAGTACTTC
>TRBV20-1|TRBJ2-7|NA|TRBD2
CSARGSGTSAAYEQYF
TGCAGTGCTAGGGGCTCCGGGACTAGCGCGGCCTACGAGCAGTACTTC